A single sample gave rise to the 30 T cell receptor beta chains below, sequenced in a study of T cells in Graves' hyperthyroidism and ophthalmopathy. RNA transcripts yielded amplified TCR beta CDR3 regions. HTBI primers drove first-round RT-PCR of the TCR CDR3. Each CDR3 protein is one row after TCRdb ran MiXCR on the multiplex PCR reads. The sample has a few hundred thousand distinct CDR3 sequences, approximately 15% seen once. The sequencing input was blood. Source of these receptors: a woman aged 18 to 35 with Graves' hyperthyroidism.

This clonotype was picked up a small number of times. The chain joins TRBV12-3 or TRBV12-4 to TRBJ1-5; a possible D gene is TRBD1 (5 bases). Trimming removed 6 bases at V and 7 bases at J, with 10 bases between. The CDR3 spans 12 residues. In DNA form, the CDR3 reads TGTGCCAGCAGCCACCCAGGGCAGCCCCAGCATTTT. This translates into CASSHPGQPQHF.

This clonotype has just a few counts. The chain is built from TRBV6-2 or TRBV6-3 and TRBJ1-5; no firm D call. V lost 5 bases, J lost 1 base, and 6 bases lay in between. Germline V gives CDR1 MNHEY, CDR2 SVGEGT. The CDR3 is made up of 13 amino acids. The CDR3 reads CASSRESNQPQHF. CDR3 DNA: TGTGCCAGCAGTAGGGAGAGCAATCAGCCCCAGCATTTT.

At least ten counts were recorded for this clonotype. The chain is built from TRBV11-2 and TRBJ1-2; D is undetermined. The CDR3 has 15 residues. Trimming stripped 3 bases from V and 2 bases from J, with 13 bases between. The germline V gene has CDR1 SGHAT and CDR2 FQNNGV. The CDR3 sequence is CASSFWLEANYGYTF. Written as DNA, the CDR3 is TGTGCCAGCAGCTTCTGGTTGGAGGCAAACTATGGCTACACCTTC.

This clonotype was seen many times. The CDR3 protein is CASSLVAPGTGIYEQYF. The CDR3 DNA follows: TGTGCCAGCAGCTTAGTGGCCCCGGGTACAGGGATCTACGAGCAGTACTTC. The chain combines TRBV11-2 with TRBJ2-7; perhaps TRBD1 as D (6 bases). Deletions cut 1 base from V and 3 bases from J, with 19 bases between. CDR3 length: 17 residues. Per the germline V gene, CDR1 is SGHAT and CDR2 is FQNNGV.

This clonotype appeared a few times. J is TRBJ1-2 and V is TRBV6-1; TRBD1 matches 7 bases. Looked up from germline, CDR1 is MNHNS and CDR2 is SASEGT. The CDR3 is 16 residues long. J gave up 2 bases and V 5 bases, and 11 bases lay outside the gene matches. The CDR3 DNA is TGTGCCAGCAGTACCCATCGGACAGGAAGAAACTATGGCTACACCTTC. Amino acids: CASSTHRTGRNYGYTF.

J is TRBJ1-2 and V is TRBV7-9; no reliable D call. V was clipped by 5 bases and J by 4 bases, with 20 bases between them. Germline CDR1 is SEHNR and CDR2 is FQNEAQ (reference sequence). The CDR3 is made up of 16 amino acids. This CDR3 is CASSPPAGMGGYGYTF. CDR3 sequence (DNA): TGTGCCAGCAGCCCGCCCGCCGGGATGGGTGGCTATGGCTACACCTTC. The variable domain in full, completed from reference TRBV7-9 and TRBJ1-2, reads DTGVSQNPRHKITKRGQNVTFRCDPISEHNRLYWYRQTLGQGPEFLTYFQNEAQLEKSRLLSDRFSAERPKGSFSTLEIQRTEQGDSAMYLCASSPPAGMGGYGYTFGSGTRLTVV.

This clonotype was found many times. V gene TRBV6-1 combines with J gene TRBJ1-5; D is ambiguous. This CDR3 has 14 residues. Per the germline V gene, CDR1 is MNHNS and CDR2 is SASEGT. Between the trimmed V and J ends, which lost 8 bases and 0 bases, there was a span of 11 bases. CDR3 nucleotides: TGTGCCAGCCTGGACGGACCTAGCAATCAGCCCCAGCATTTT. Translated, it gives CASLDGPSNQPQHF.

CDR3 residues: CASSGRQVGPFQFF. The DNA for the CDR3 is TGCGCCAGCAGTGGGCGACAGGTCGGACCCTTTCAGTTCTTC. V is TRBV10-2 and J is TRBJ2-1, with a tentative D call TRBD1 (6 bases). Germline V gene lookup returns CDR1 WSHSY and CDR2 SAAADI. The length of the CDR3 is 14 residues. V lost 4 bases and J 13 bases, leaving 20 bases between the germline ends.

This clonotype was seen ten or more times. This sequence joins TRBV28 and TRBJ2-5, with TRBD2 matching over 13 bases. CDR3 length equals 17 residues. Germline V gives CDR1 MDHEN, CDR2 SYDVKM. The trim removed 4 bases at V and 2 bases at J, leaving 7 bases unmatched. The CDR3 reads CASSSTPGLAGQETQYF. As DNA, the CDR3 is TGTGCCAGCAGTTCAACCCCGGGACTAGCGGGGCAAGAGACCCAGTACTTC. Supplemented by reference TRBV28 and TRBJ2-5, the full variable domain reads DVKVTQSSRYLVKRTGEKVFLECVQDMDHENMFWYRQDPGLGLRLIYFSYDVKMKEKGDIPEGYSVSREKKERFSLILESASTNQTSMYLCASSSTPGLAGQETQYFGPGTRLLVL.

This clonotype was detected ten times or more. The chain combines TRBV30 with TRBJ2-1; TRBD1 matches 7 bases. CDR3 length: 14 amino acids. The germline V gene has CDR1 GTSNPN and CDR2 SVGIG (reference sequence). After removal of 3 bases from V and 4 bases from J, the junction contained 6 bases not matched to a gene. The DNA of the CDR3 is TGTGCCTGGAGCTCCGGGACAGATTACAATGAGCAGTTCTTC. Protein product: CAWSSGTDYNEQFF. The entire variable domain, with the rest obtained from reference TRBV30 and TRBJ2-1, is as follows: SQTIHQWPATLVQPVGSPLSLECTVEGTSNPNLYWYRQAAGRGLQLLFYSVGIGQISSEVPQNLSASRPQDRQFILSSKKLLLSDSGFYLCAWSSGTDYNEQFFGPGTRLTVL.

This clonotype was counted many times. This chain connects TRBV30 to TRBJ2-5; TRBD2 agrees at 11 bases. Germline trimming cut 0 bases from V and 5 bases from J; bases unmatched to any gene: 2. The CDR3 runs 14 residues. From germline, CDR1 is GTSNPN and CDR2 SVGIG (reference sequence). CDR3 DNA sequence: TGTGCCTGGAGTGTACTAGCGGGAGACGAGACCCAGTACTTC. Amino acid sequence: CAWSVLAGDETQYF.

The chain has TRBV11-2 and TRBJ2-1, with 9 bases lining up with TRBD2. The germline V gene encodes CDR1 SGHAT and CDR2 FQNNGV. There are 14 residues in the CDR3. J gave up 7 bases and V 3 bases, and 4 bases lay outside the gene matches. As DNA, the CDR3 is TGTGCCAGCAGCTTGCGGGGGGGGGTAAATGAGCAGTTCTTC. Protein: CASSLRGGVNEQFF.

This clonotype was observed many times. CDR3: CATGPLGNTEAFF. Written as DNA, the CDR3 is TGTGCCACCGGGCCGTTAGGTAACACTGAAGCTTTCTTT. The chain uses TRBV6-1 and TRBJ1-1, with D hard to call. Between the trimmed V and J ends, which lost 10 bases and 2 bases, there was a span of 14 bases. The CDR3 covers 13 residues. The germline gives CDR1 MNHNS, CDR2 SASEGT.

Many counts were recorded for this clonotype. The chain combines TRBV19 with TRBJ2-3, with 13 bases lining up with TRBD2. V lost 5 bases and J lost 5; bases outside the gene matches: 10. Germline assignment: CDR1 LNHDA and CDR2 SQIVND (reference sequence). The CDR3 is 17 amino acids. CDR3 bases: TGTGCCAGTAGTTCCCGGAGGACTAGCGGGAGAGGAGATACGCAGTATTTT. Residues: CASSSRRTSGRGDTQYF.

This clonotype occurred many times. The genes are TRBV5-1 and TRBJ2-2; D is unclear. The CDR3 extends over 16 amino acids. Germline lookup yields CDR1 SGHRS and CDR2 YFSETQ. V was shortened by 1 base and J by 1 base, with 11 bases between the two germline ends. CDR3 sequence reads: CASSLYEGKNTGELFF. The CDR3 nucleotides are TGCGCCAGCAGCTTGTACGAAGGGAAGAACACCGGGGAGCTGTTTTTT.

This clonotype showed up just a few times. Because the CDR3's place on the DNA is in doubt, the DNA is left out and the CDR3 is given as listed by TCRdb. This chain uses TRBV29-1 with TRBJ1-4; the D segment call TRBD1 is taken from the table without a DNA check. A total of 15 residues make up the CDR3, ends included. Germline V gene lookup returns CDR1 SQVTM and CDR2 ANQGSEA. Here the CDR3 reads CSVSGQGGGDERLFF.

This clonotype was seen at least ten times. This chain connects TRBV9 to TRBJ2-7; a weak D match, TRBD2 (6 bases). The CDR3 spans 14 residues. V was shortened by 0 bases and J by 5 bases, with 12 bases between the two germline ends. Germline V gene sequence: CDR1 SGDLS, CDR2 YYNGEE. The CDR3 loop reads CASSVGRGADEQYF. DNA for the CDR3: TGTGCCAGCAGCGTAGGGAGGGGAGCCGACGAGCAGTACTTC.

This rearrangement joins TRBV18 to TRBJ2-6; weak D call: TRBD1 (6 bases). This CDR3 spans 18 amino acids. The V and J ends lost 2 bases and 2 bases respectively, with 16 bases between them. Germline loops: CDR1 KGHSH, CDR2 LQKENI. For the CDR3, the DNA is TGTGCCAGCTCACCAATTGGTACAGGGAAGGCTGGGGCCAACGTCCTGACTTTC. Its translation is CASSPIGTGKAGANVLTF. Full variable domain (remainder filled in from reference TRBV18 and TRBJ2-6): NAGVMQNPRHLVRRRGQEARLRCSPMKGHSHVYWYRQLPEEGLKFMVYLQKENIIDESGMPKERFSAEFPKEGPSILRIQQVVRGDSAAYFCASSPIGTGKAGANVLTFGAGSRLTVL.

This clonotype was seen many times. The J gene is TRBJ2-1, the V gene TRBV10-3; D is perhaps TRBD2 (5 bases). The ends were cut back, 11 bases at V and 1 base at J, with 12 bases in the middle. Per germline, CDR1 ENHRY and CDR2 SYGVKD. The CDR3 covers 13 residues. CDR3 region: CASAGGSYNEQFF. The DNA for the CDR3 is TGTGCCTCCGCGGGCGGATCCTACAATGAGCAGTTCTTC.

This clonotype was picked up a small number of times. This chain joins TRBV6-5 and TRBJ2-5; the match to TRBD2 covers 7 bases. There are 11 residues in the CDR3. Germline V lookup: CDR1 MNHEY, CDR2 SVGAGI. Unmatched junction bases numbered 5, after V lost 3 bases and J lost 13 bases. Here the CDR3 reads CASSYRGDLYF. The DNA for the CDR3 is TGTGCCAGCAGTTATCGGGGGGACCTGTACTTC.

Ten or more counts support this clonotype. The chain carries TRBV12-3 or TRBV12-4 and TRBJ2-1; 9 nucleotides line up with TRBD2. V lost 2 bases and J lost 5; bases outside the gene matches: 4. The CDR3 has 15 amino acids. The CDR3 spells CASSLLASGNNEQFF. In DNA, the CDR3 is TGTGCCAGCAGTTTACTGGCTAGCGGGAACAATGAGCAGTTCTTC.

The chain is built from TRBV20-1 and TRBJ1-3; no clear D. This CDR3 is built from 14 residues. The ends were cut back, 3 bases at V and 1 base at J, with 10 bases in the middle. Germline-derived CDR1 and CDR2 are DFQATT and SNEGSKA (reference sequence). CDR3 sequence: CSASAPRSGNTIYF. The CDR3 DNA reads TGCAGTGCTAGTGCCCCGCGGTCTGGAAACACCATATATTTT.

The sample holds many counts of this clonotype. This rearrangement joins TRBV3-1 to TRBJ2-7, with D possibly being TRBD2 (6 bases). V gave up 3 bases and J gave up 4 bases, with 13 bases separating them. The CDR3 is 14 residues long. Germline V lookup: CDR1 LGHDT, CDR2 YNNKEL (reference sequence). CDR3 DNA: TGTGCCAGCAGCCATCGGGGGAGTAGGTACGAGCAGTACTTC. Translated: CASSHRGSRYEQYF.

This clonotype was detected ten times or more. The rearrangement joins TRBV3-1 to TRBJ1-1; D uncertain. Germline values: CDR1 LGHDT, CDR2 YNNKEL (reference sequence). The CDR3 covers 13 residues. The ends were cut back, 1 base at V and 2 bases at J, with 5 bases in the middle. In nucleotides, the CDR3 is TGTGCCAGCAGCCAAGCGACCAACACTGAAGCTTTCTTT. Residues: CASSQATNTEAFF.

In this sample, this clonotype turned up many times. The chain couples TRBV6-1 to TRBJ1-1; D is ambiguous. Trimming pared 6 bases from V and 4 bases from J, leaving 9 bases between. The CDR3 runs to 12 residues. CDR1 MNHNS and CDR2 SASEGT come from the germline V gene. The CDR3 reads CASSVFRTEAFF. In nucleotides, the CDR3 is TGTGCCAGCAGCGTTTTCCGCACTGAAGCTTTCTTT.

This clonotype was recorded at least ten times. The rearrangement uses TRBV19 and TRBJ2-2, with D uncertain. Germline V gives CDR1 LNHDA, CDR2 SQIVND (reference sequence). Trimming took off 2 bases at V and 4 bases at J, with 5 bases between the two ends. The CDR3 length is 13 residues. CDR3 protein: CASSIIVTGELFF. CDR3 in DNA: TGTGCCAGTAGTATAATCGTCACCGGGGAGCTGTTTTTT.

This chain joins TRBV20-1 and TRBJ2-1; TRBD2 matches at 9 bases. Per germline, CDR1 DFQATT and CDR2 SNEGSKA (reference sequence). This CDR3 has 16 residues. Trimming took 1 base from V and 3 from J; bases not matched to a gene: 7. The CDR3 region has the DNA TGCAGTGCTAGAGGCGGGAGGGCAAACATCTACAATGAGCAGTTCTTC. This gives the protein CSARGGRANIYNEQFF.

To note about this clonotype: A much larger clone lies one base from this, so it may be a read error. The gene calls are TRBV5-6 and TRBJ2-3; 9 bases align to TRBD2. V shed 4 bases, J shed 3 bases, and the junction held 15 bases outside the gene matches. Germline V lookup: CDR1 SGHDT, CDR2 YYEEEE. The CDR3 is 18 residues long. As DNA, the CDR3 is TGTGCCAGCAGCCCACAAAGACTTAGCGGGAGCCTAACAGATACGCAGTATTTT. It translates to CASSPQRLSGSLTDTQYF. The entire variable domain, with the rest obtained from reference TRBV5-6 and TRBJ2-3, is as follows: DAGVTQSPTHLIKTRGQQVTLRCSPKSGHDTVSWYQQALGQGPQFIFQYYEEEERQRGNFPDRFSGHQFPNYSSELNVNALLLGDSALYLCASSPQRLSGSLTDTQYFGPGTRLTVL.

At least ten counts were recorded for this clonotype. The genes are TRBV12-3 or TRBV12-4 and TRBJ2-1; 13 nucleotides agree with TRBD2. The CDR3 is made up of 15 amino acids. V shed 6 bases and J 6 bases; nucleotides not matched to a gene: 5. The CDR3, as DNA: TGTGCCAGCAGGCCCGGGACTAGCGGGATCAATGAGCAGTTCTTC. Protein product: CASRPGTSGINEQFF.

This clonotype was seen repeatedly, ten times or more. Here the CDR3 DNA reads TGTGCCAGCAATTCGGCGGTCACGGGATCCGAGCAGTACGTC. Protein sequence: CASNSAVTGSEQYV. The genes are TRBV6-1 and TRBJ2-7, with a possible D match to TRBD2 (5 bases). The ends were cut back, 7 bases at V and 6 bases at J, with 19 bases in the middle. Germline loops: CDR1 MNHNS, CDR2 SASEGT. The CDR3 consists of 14 residues.